The T cell receptor beta chain described here comes from a study of OX40 agonist ivuxolimab in advanced cancers. In the study overall: The study treated patients with ivuxolimab, an agonistic anti-OX40 (CD134) antibody.

Autoimmune disease history or systemic immunosuppression was exclusionary. Some clones are missing from TCRdb's copy, which holds only in-frame ones; the method was immunoSEQ multiplex PCR. Of about 37,000 clones in the sample, approximately 78% are singletons; the top ten hold 22%. This CDR3 comprises 16 residues. Per germline, CDR1 SGHNT and CDR2 YYREEE (reference sequence). Comment on this clone: As yet, its antigen is unknown.

Notes on the study in general: Expanded clones were, on average, more numerous among CD8+ T cells than CD4+.

V usage is TRBV5-4 and J usage is TRBJ2-5, with D possibly being TRBD2 (7 bases). Judging by the DNA end, TRBJ2-7 fits better; the J call may be wrong. The sample consisted of CD4+ or CD8+ T cells sorted from blood, taken in a trial of the OX40 agonist ivuxolimab. The receptor was derived from an adult with an advanced solid tumor such as melanoma, head and neck, liver or kidney cancer. In DNA, the CDR3 is TGTGCCAGCAGCTTGGAGGGGGGCGGGAGCTCCTACGAGCAGTACTTC. Translated, it gives CASSLEGGGSSYEQYF.